Presented here are 32 T cell receptor beta chains from one specimen sequenced in a study of T cells after yellow fever vaccination. TCRdb recomputed calls from the 5' RACE reads with MiXCR, one row per CDR3 protein. Of some 500,000 distinct CDR3 sequences in the sample, 13% were seen once. Source: PBMCs, taken on the day of the yellow fever booster vaccination. The receptors stem from a man aged 25-40 years who received the YFV17D yellow fever vaccine.

This clonotype was observed a few times. This chain connects TRBV14 to TRBJ2-1, with D tentatively TRBD2 (5 bases). In germline, CDR1 is SGHDN, CDR2 FVKESK. The ends were cut back, 7 bases at V and 6 bases at J, with 16 bases in the middle. The CDR3 runs to 14 residues. CDR3 bases: TGTGCCAGCAATCCCGGGATCCCCGGCAATGAGCAGTTCTTC. Amino acid sequence: CASNPGIPGNEQFF.

This clonotype was found a few times. The chain is built from TRBV6-2 or TRBV6-3 and TRBJ2-2; TRBD2 is a possible D gene (6 bases). Germline CDR1 is MNHEY and CDR2 is SVGEGT. The CDR3 totals 15 residues. Trimming shortened V by 2 bases and J by 4 bases, and 11 bases separated the two germline ends. CDR3 coding DNA: TGTGCCAGCAGTTACGCGGAGGGGAGCACCGGGGAGCTGTTTTTT. It specifies CASSYAEGSTGELFF.

The CDR3 DNA reads as TGTGCCACCAGCAGAGTGGGCACCGGGGAGCTGTTTTTT. Translating gives CATSRVGTGELFF. The chain is built from TRBV15 and TRBJ2-2; no firm D call. The CDR3 sequence is 13 residues long. Per germline, CDR1 LNHNV and CDR2 YYDKDF (reference sequence). Trimming cost V 1 base and J 4 bases, with 4 bases left between them.

Only a few counts were recorded for this clonotype. The chain couples TRBV6-5 to TRBJ2-7; 10 bases are shared with TRBD1. Germline CDR1 reads MNHEY; CDR2 reads SVGAGI. The CDR3 consists of 15 residues. Trimming took 2 bases from V and 5 from J; bases not matched to a gene: 6. The CDR3 protein is CASSYTDRGRHEQYF. In DNA, the CDR3 is TGTGCCAGCAGTTACACAGACAGGGGGCGGCACGAGCAGTACTTC.

In its sample, this clonotype was seen a few times. This chain links TRBV5-1 with TRBJ2-5, with D perhaps assigned TRBD1 or TRBD2 (5 bases each). The CDR3 has 15 residues. V lost 4 bases and J 2 bases, leaving 15 bases between the germline ends. CDR1 and CDR2 (germline): SGHRS, YFSETQ. As DNA, the CDR3 is TGCGCCAGCAGCATCCTGAGGGGCGTGCAAGAGACCCAGTACTTC. This codes for CASSILRGVQETQYF.

The chain employs TRBV29-1 and TRBJ1-2, with 7 positions matching TRBD1. The V and J ends lost 4 bases and 4 bases, in that order; junction bases with no gene match: 3. Germline CDR1 reads SQVTM; CDR2 reads ANQGSEA. This CDR3 spans 12 amino acids. In nucleotides, the CDR3 is TGCAGCGTTGGACAGGGCGTCTATGGCTACACCTTC. This sequence encodes CSVGQGVYGYTF. Filled out from reference TRBV29-1 and TRBJ1-2, the complete variable domain reads SAVISQKPSRDICQRGTSLTIQCQVDSQVTMMFWYRQQPGQSLTLIATANQGSEATYESGFVIDKFPISRPNLTFSTLTVSNMSPEDSSIYLCSVGQGVYGYTFGSGTRLTVV.

The chain carries TRBV29-1 and TRBJ2-5; D unclear. The ends were cut back, 3 bases at V and 4 bases at J, with 9 bases in the middle. The CDR3 spans 12 residues. CDR1 is SQVTM and CDR2 is ANQGSEA in the germline V gene. The CDR3 DNA sequence: TGCAGCGTTGATAAAGGAGCAGAGACCCAGTACTTC. As protein: CSVDKGAETQYF.

This clonotype was seen a few times. CDR3 nucleotides: TGTGCCAGCTCACCAGCGGGTTCCTTGGAGCAGTTCTTC. It codes for CASSPAGSLEQFF. V usage is TRBV18 and J usage is TRBJ2-1; the D gene is possibly TRBD2 (5 bases). This CDR3 has 13 residues. The germline V and J ends were trimmed by 2 bases and 10 bases, with 12 bases remaining between them. The germline CDR1 and CDR2 sequences are KGHSH and LQKENI.

This chain links TRBV10-3 with TRBJ2-1; D call uncertain. The CDR3 loop spans 15 amino acids. Deletions cut 0 bases from V and 7 bases from J, with 13 bases between. Germline V gene data show CDR1 as ENHRY and CDR2 as SYGVKD. This chain's CDR3 is CAISESTTLGNEQFF. CDR3 nucleotides: TGTGCCATCAGTGAGTCGACGACCCTCGGGAATGAGCAGTTCTTC.

The J gene is TRBJ1-6, the V gene TRBV6-5; D not certain. The V gene's germline CDR1 is MNHEY and CDR2 SVGAGI. The CDR3 loop spans 18 amino acids. Trimming removed 4 bases from V and 3 bases from J, with 19 bases in between. This CDR3 is CASSSDVGKIIYNSPLHF. The CDR3 coding sequence is TGTGCCAGCAGTTCCGATGTGGGGAAGATAATCTATAATTCACCCCTCCACTTT.

This chain uses TRBV20-1 with TRBJ2-2; D may be TRBD2 (5 bases). CDR1 is DFQATT and CDR2 is SNEGSKA in the germline V gene (reference sequence). Trimming took 2 bases from V and 5 from J, leaving 15 bases between them. The CDR3 is 15 residues long. The CDR3 DNA reads as TGCAGTGCTAGACGAGGGAGTTGGGGAACCGGGGAGCTGTTTTTT. Translated: CSARRGSWGTGELFF.

This clonotype has only a few counts. The CDR3 DNA reads TGTGCCAGCTCAAAACAGGGAGGAAGGACTGAAGCTTTCTTT. This gives the protein CASSKQGGRTEAFF. The V and J genes are TRBV18 and TRBJ1-1; perhaps TRBD1 as D (6 bases). Germline CDR1 KGHSH, CDR2 LQKENI. V shed 5 bases and J shed 5 bases, with 15 bases lying between them. This CDR3 is 14 amino acids long.

The rearrangement links TRBV29-1 to TRBJ2-1; D is unclear. Germline CDR1 reads SQVTM; CDR2 reads ANQGSEA. This CDR3 contains 13 residues. The V end was cut by 1 base, the J end by 6 bases, with 10 bases between. The CDR3 nucleotides are TGCAGCGTTGAAGTTTTATTTGGCAATGAGCAGTTCTTC. It encodes CSVEVLFGNEQFF.

The V call is TRBV6-5, the J call TRBJ2-1; D is ambiguous. The CDR3 extends over 15 amino acids. V was pared by 3 bases and J by 5 bases, with 14 bases between. Germline assignment: CDR1 MNHEY and CDR2 SVGAGI. CDR3 DNA: TGTGCCAGCAGTTATATGGACCCCAGTGACAATGAGCAGTTCTTC. Translating gives CASSYMDPSDNEQFF.

The V call is TRBV20-1, the J call TRBJ2-5; D possibly corresponds to TRBD2 (5 bases). Germline loops: CDR1 DFQATT, CDR2 SNEGSKA (reference sequence). The length of the CDR3 is 15 residues. With 0 bases removed from V and 5 bases from J, the gap between germline ends came to 16 bases. The CDR3 nucleotides read TGCAGTGCTAGAGATCCGTTTGGGAGTGGGGAGACCCAGTACTTC. Translation: CSARDPFGSGETQYF.

Only a few counts were recorded for this clonotype. CDR3 nucleotide sequence: TGCAGTGCTAATACGGGACTAGCGGGAGCCGATACGCAGTATTTT. The encoded protein is CSANTGLAGADTQYF. This rearrangement joins TRBV20-1 to TRBJ2-3, with 14 nucleotides matching TRBD2. Germline lookup yields CDR1 DFQATT and CDR2 SNEGSKA (reference sequence). The CDR3 is 15 amino acids. V dropped 4 bases and J dropped 6; count of bases not matched to a gene: 6.

This sequence joins TRBV7-2 and TRBJ2-3, with D hard to call. CDR1 SGHTA and CDR2 FQGNSA come from the germline V gene. Trimming pared 7 bases from V and 3 bases from J, leaving 20 bases between. The length of the CDR3 is 16 residues. The CDR3 is CASTTVAVPGTDTQYF. The CDR3 DNA is TGTGCCAGCACCACGGTGGCCGTACCCGGAACAGATACGCAGTATTTT.

The chain couples TRBV28 to TRBJ2-1; D tentatively reads TRBD1 or TRBD2 (6 bases each). V gave up 3 bases and J gave up 3 bases, with 15 bases separating them. Germline V gene data show CDR1 as MDHEN and CDR2 as SYDVKM. The CDR3 loop spans 16 amino acids. Here the CDR3 DNA reads TGTGCCAGCAGTTTTAGGGGGGCCAGAGTCTACAATGAGCAGTTCTTC. Protein: CASSFRGARVYNEQFF.

V and J are TRBV20-1 and TRBJ2-7; D gene ambiguous. CDR1 DFQATT and CDR2 SNEGSKA come from the germline V gene (reference sequence). V was pared by 4 bases and J by 4 bases, with 20 bases between. The CDR3 has 15 residues. The CDR3 is CSAKKSTTTLYEQYF. CDR3 DNA: TGCAGTGCTAAAAAGAGCACGACGACCCTTTACGAGCAGTACTTC.

This clonotype was seen only a few times. The rearrangement joins TRBV7-2 to TRBJ2-7, with 7 bases fitting TRBD1. J gave up 4 bases and V 5 bases, and 11 bases lay outside the gene matches. Germline-derived CDR1 and CDR2 are SGHTA and FQGNSA. The CDR3 spans 15 residues. CDR3 in DNA: TGTGCCAGCAGCCCTAGACGAGGGGGCACATACGAGCAGTACTTC. Amino acid sequence: CASSPRRGGTYEQYF.

V and J are TRBV25-1 and TRBJ2-7, with 9 bases lining up with TRBD2. Germline CDR1 is MGHDK and CDR2 is SYGVNS. V trimming: 2 bases; J trimming: 5 bases; junction bases outside the gene matches: 7. CDR3 length: 15 residues. DNA of the CDR3: TGTGCCAGCAGTGAAGGTAGCGGGAGTAGGGACGAGCAGTACTTC. This codes for CASSEGSGSRDEQYF.

This chain joins TRBV12-3 or TRBV12-4 and TRBJ2-5; a possible D gene is TRBD2 (6 bases). The CDR3 runs to 14 residues. The V gene lost 4 bases and the J gene lost 5 bases, with 14 bases spanning the gap. The CDR3 nucleotides are TGTGCCAGCAGTTCTGGAGGGTACTGGGAGACCCAGTACTTC. As protein: CASSSGGYWETQYF.

This clonotype was seen a handful of times. The chain carries TRBV5-5 and TRBJ2-5; perhaps TRBD2 as D (5 bases). CDR1 is SGHKS, CDR2 YYEKEE, per germline (reference sequence). The CDR3 has 13 amino acids. Trimming took off 2 bases at V and 5 bases at J, with 10 bases between the two ends. The DNA of the CDR3 is TGTGCCAGCAGCTTAACGAGGAGGGAGACCCAGTACTTC. It is translated as CASSLTRRETQYF.

The rearrangement uses TRBV12-3 or TRBV12-4 and TRBJ2-1, with 9 nucleotides matching TRBD2. J lost 6 bases, V lost 5 bases, and 11 bases had no gene match. This CDR3 region has 16 residues. The CDR3 coding sequence is TGTGCCAGCAGTCGGCTGACTAGCGGCGCCGCCAATGAGCAGTTCTTC. Translation: CASSRLTSGAANEQFF.

This chain uses TRBV20-1 with TRBJ2-1; weak D call: TRBD2 (5 bases). Between the trimmed V and J ends, which lost 3 bases and 8 bases, there was a span of 20 bases. This CDR3 is 15 amino acids long. The germline CDR1 and CDR2 sequences are DFQATT and SNEGSKA (reference sequence). CDR3 sequence reads: CSASFLPAGFDEQFF. CDR3 in DNA: TGCAGTGCTAGCTTTCTTCCGGCGGGTTTTGATGAGCAGTTCTTC.

The rearrangement joins TRBV11-1 to TRBJ2-6; D is possibly TRBD1 (6 bases). Germline CDR1 SGHAT, CDR2 FQDESV (reference sequence). The CDR3 loop spans 18 amino acids. V dropped 2 bases and J dropped 4 bases, with 18 bases sitting between them. CDR3 in amino acids: CASSLRGSGALGANVLTF. CDR3 sequence (DNA): TGTGCCAGCAGCTTACGAGGGTCAGGGGCTCTGGGGGCCAACGTCCTGACTTTC.

This clonotype turned up a few times. The chain couples TRBV6-4 to TRBJ2-1, with D tentatively TRBD2 (5 bases). There are 16 residues in the CDR3. Germline V CDR1 and CDR2: MRHNA, SNTAGT. V was trimmed by 2 bases and J by 4 bases, leaving 15 bases between them. This CDR3 is CASSDPDLVGYNEQFF. DNA for the CDR3: TGTGCCAGCAGTGACCCGGACTTAGTGGGGTACAATGAGCAGTTCTTC.

This clonotype has more than one count but fewer than ten. The CDR3 DNA follows: TGTGCCAGCAGCCCATTAGGACAGGGCACTGAAGCTTTCTTT. Protein sequence: CASSPLGQGTEAFF. The chain has TRBV3-1 and TRBJ1-1; 8 nucleotides match TRBD1. Germline CDR1 reads LGHDT; CDR2 reads YNNKEL (reference sequence). The trim removed 4 bases at V and 4 bases at J, leaving 5 bases unmatched. The CDR3 sequence is 14 residues long. Using reference TRBV3-1 and TRBJ1-1 for the parts outside the CDR3, the full variable domain is DTAVSQTPKYLVTQMGNDKSIKCEQNLGHDTMYWYKQDSKKFLKIMFSYNNKELIINETVPNRFSPKSPDKAHLNLHINSLELGDSAVYFCASSPLGQGTEAFFGQGTRLTVV.

The chain joins TRBV6-1 to TRBJ1-1, with D possibly TRBD1 on 5 matching bases. The CDR3 consists of 12 residues. V was shortened by 7 bases and J by 1 base, with 7 bases between the two germline ends. Germline CDR1 and CDR2: MNHNS and SASEGT. The CDR3, as DNA: TGTGCCAGCATGACAGCGAACACTGAAGCTTTCTTT. Protein: CASMTANTEAFF.

In this sample, this clonotype turned up a few times. The chain has TRBV7-2 and TRBJ1-2; 10 bases fit TRBD1. In germline, CDR1 is SGHTA, CDR2 FQGNSA. V shed 1 base and J 5 bases; nucleotides not matched to a gene: 7. The CDR3 consists of 16 residues. CDR3 region: CASSLGPGQGIYGYTF. In nucleotides, the CDR3 is TGTGCCAGCAGCTTAGGACCGGGACAGGGGATTTATGGCTACACCTTC.

This clonotype was counted at least ten times. The chain is built from TRBV12-3 or TRBV12-4 and TRBJ2-5; 7 nucleotides agree with TRBD2. The CDR3 is made up of 14 amino acids. Unmatched junction bases numbered 6, after V lost 1 base and J lost 7 bases. The CDR3 region has the DNA TGTGCCAGCAGTTTAGGGCTAGCGGAGGGGACCCAGTACTTC. Translation gives CASSLGLAEGTQYF.

The genes are TRBV24-1 and TRBJ2-2; 7 bases match TRBD1. Unmatched junction bases numbered 9, after V lost 3 bases and J lost 9 bases. The CDR3 consists of 15 residues. Germline V CDR1 and CDR2: KGHDR, SFDVKD. The CDR3 nucleotides are TGTGCCACCAGTGATCGGACAGGAGCACCACGGGAGCTGTTTTTT. Amino acids: CATSDRTGAPRELFF.